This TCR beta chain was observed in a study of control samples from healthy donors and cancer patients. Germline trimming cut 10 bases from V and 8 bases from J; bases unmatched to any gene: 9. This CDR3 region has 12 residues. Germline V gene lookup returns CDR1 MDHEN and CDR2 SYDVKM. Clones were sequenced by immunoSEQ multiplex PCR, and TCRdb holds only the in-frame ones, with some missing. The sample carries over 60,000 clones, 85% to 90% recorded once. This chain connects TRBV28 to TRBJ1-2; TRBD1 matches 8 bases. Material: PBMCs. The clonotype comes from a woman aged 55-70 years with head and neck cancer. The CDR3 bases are TGTGCCACTGACCGGGACAGGCGCGGCTACACCTTC. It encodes CATDRDRRGYTF.